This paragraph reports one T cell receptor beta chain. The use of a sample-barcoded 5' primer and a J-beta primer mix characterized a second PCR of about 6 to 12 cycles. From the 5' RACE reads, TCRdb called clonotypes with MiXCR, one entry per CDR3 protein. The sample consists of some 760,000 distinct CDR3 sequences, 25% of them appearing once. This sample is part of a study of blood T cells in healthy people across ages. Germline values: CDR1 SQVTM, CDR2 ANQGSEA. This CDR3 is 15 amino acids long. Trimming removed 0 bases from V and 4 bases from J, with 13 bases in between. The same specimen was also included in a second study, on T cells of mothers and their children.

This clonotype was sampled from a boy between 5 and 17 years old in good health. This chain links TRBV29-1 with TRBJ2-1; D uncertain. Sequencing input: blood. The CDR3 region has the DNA TGCAGCGTTGAAGATCCCAGAGTGTCTTACAATGAGCAGTTCTTC. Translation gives CSVEDPRVSYNEQFF.